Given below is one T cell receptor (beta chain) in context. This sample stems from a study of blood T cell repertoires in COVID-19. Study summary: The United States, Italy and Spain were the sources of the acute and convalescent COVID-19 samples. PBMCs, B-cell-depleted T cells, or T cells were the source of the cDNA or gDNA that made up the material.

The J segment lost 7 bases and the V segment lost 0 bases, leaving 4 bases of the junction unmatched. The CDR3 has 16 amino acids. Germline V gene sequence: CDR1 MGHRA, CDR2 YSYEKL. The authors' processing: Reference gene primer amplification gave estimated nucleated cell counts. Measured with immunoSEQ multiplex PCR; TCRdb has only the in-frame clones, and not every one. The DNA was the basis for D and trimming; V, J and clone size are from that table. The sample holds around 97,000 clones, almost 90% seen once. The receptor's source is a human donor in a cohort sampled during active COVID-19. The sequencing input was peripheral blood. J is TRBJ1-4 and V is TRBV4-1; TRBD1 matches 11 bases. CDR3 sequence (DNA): TGCGCCAGCAGCCAAGATGTTGGGACAGGGGGTGAAAAACTGTTTTTT. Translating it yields CASSQDVGTGGEKLFF.